Presented here are 2 T cell receptor beta chains from one specimen sequenced in a study of shared clonotypes between healthy human individuals (dated by TCRdb to the early 2020s). Library method: the immunoSEQ multiplex PCR assay. This immuneACCESS table, as held by TCRdb, lists in-frame sequences with V and J called but not all clones. Of the missing ones, under half trace to an unresolved V gene in checked studies; the others have no known cause. This sample is represented by 2 million to 2.5 million clones; 85% to 95% of them were singletons. Clones ranked in the top ten supply 0.37% of the sample. The specimen was naive CD4+ T cells from PBMCs. The cell subset or site tag for this specimen amounts to: CD45RA+ positively selected. The receptors originated from a man in his late teens or twenties in good health. Some clones in this sample may be carry-over from other donors' samples.

This chain connects TRBV28 to TRBJ1-1, with D unresolved. The length of the CDR3 is 15 residues. The V and J ends lost 4 bases and 3 bases respectively, with 15 bases between them. Germline V gene lookup returns CDR1 MDHEN and CDR2 SYDVKM. The CDR3 region is CASSSQAAGYTEAFF. The CDR3 bases are TGTGCCAGCAGTTCACAAGCGGCGGGATACACTGAAGCTTTCTTT.

This clone showed up just a few times. The chain combines TRBV19 with TRBJ2-2; 9 bases are a match to TRBD1. Germline trimming cut 6 bases from V and 6 bases from J; bases unmatched to any gene: 11. Germline CDR1 is LNHDA and CDR2 is SQIVND (reference sequence). The CDR3 totals 16 residues. The CDR3 loop reads CASSTRTGDGPGELFF. Here the CDR3 DNA reads TGTGCCAGTAGCACCCGGACAGGGGACGGACCCGGGGAGCTGTTTTTT. The complete variable domain, with remaining parts taken from reference TRBV19 and TRBJ2-2, reads DGGITQSPKYLFRKEGQNVTLSCEQNLNHDAMYWYRQDPGQGLRLIYYSQIVNDFQKGDIAEGYSVSREKKESFPLTVTSAQKNPTAFYLCASSTRTGDGPGELFFGEGSRLTVL.